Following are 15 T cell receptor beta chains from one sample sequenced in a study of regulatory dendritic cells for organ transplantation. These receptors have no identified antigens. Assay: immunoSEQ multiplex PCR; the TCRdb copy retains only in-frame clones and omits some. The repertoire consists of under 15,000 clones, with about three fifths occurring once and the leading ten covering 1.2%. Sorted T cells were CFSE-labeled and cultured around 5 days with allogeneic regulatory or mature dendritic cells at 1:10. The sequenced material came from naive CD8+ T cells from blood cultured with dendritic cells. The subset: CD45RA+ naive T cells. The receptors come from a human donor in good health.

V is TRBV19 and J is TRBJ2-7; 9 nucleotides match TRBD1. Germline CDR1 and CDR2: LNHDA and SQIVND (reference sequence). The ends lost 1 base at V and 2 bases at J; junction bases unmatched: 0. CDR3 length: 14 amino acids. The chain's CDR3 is CASSIGQGAYEQYF. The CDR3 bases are TGTGCCAGTAGTATAGGACAGGGGGCCTACGAGCAGTACTTC.

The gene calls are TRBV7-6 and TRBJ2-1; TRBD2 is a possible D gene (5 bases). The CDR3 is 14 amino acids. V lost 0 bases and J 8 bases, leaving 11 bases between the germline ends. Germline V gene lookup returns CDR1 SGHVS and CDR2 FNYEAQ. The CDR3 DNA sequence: TGTGCCAGCAGCTTAGCTGGAGGTGGGGATGAGCAGTTCTTC. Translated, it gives CASSLAGGGDEQFF.

The CDR3 sequence: CASSQDSDWTQYF. DNA of the CDR3: TGCGCCAGCAGCCAAGATTCAGACTGGACCCAGTACTTC. This chain connects TRBV4-1 to TRBJ2-5, with D unresolved. V was clipped by 0 bases and J by 7 bases, with 9 bases between them. CDR1 is MGHRA, CDR2 YSYEKL, per germline. CDR3 length equals 13 residues.

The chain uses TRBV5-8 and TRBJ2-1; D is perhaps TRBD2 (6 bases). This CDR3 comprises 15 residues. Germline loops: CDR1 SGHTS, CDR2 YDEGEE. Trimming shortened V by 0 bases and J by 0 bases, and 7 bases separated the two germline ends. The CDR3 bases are TGTGCCAGCAGCTTGGGGAGGGCCTCCTACAATGAGCAGTTCTTC. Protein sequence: CASSLGRASYNEQFF.

The CDR3 loop reads CASSVAGLAGASSGEQYF. CDR3 sequence (DNA): TGTGCCAGCAGCGTAGCGGGACTAGCGGGGGCGTCTTCTGGGGAGCAGTACTTC. The chain recombines TRBV9 with TRBJ2-7, with 14 bases matching TRBD2. This CDR3 spans 18 amino acids. The junction had 12 bases not matched to a gene; V was cut back by 0 bases and J by 7 bases. Germline V gives CDR1 SGDLS, CDR2 YYNGEE.

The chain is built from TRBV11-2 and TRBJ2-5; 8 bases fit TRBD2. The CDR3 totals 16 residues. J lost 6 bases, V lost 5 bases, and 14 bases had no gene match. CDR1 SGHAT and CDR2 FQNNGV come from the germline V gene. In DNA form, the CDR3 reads TGTGCCAGCAGCCCCGTGTGGACTAGCTTAAGGAAGACCCAGTACTTC. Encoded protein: CASSPVWTSLRKTQYF. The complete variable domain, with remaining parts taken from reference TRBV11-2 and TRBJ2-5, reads EAGVAQSPRYKIIEKRQSVAFWCNPISGHATLYWYQQILGQGPKLLIQFQNNGVVDDSQLPKDRFSAERLKGVDSTLKIQPAKLEDSAVYLCASSPVWTSLRKTQYFGPGTRLLVL.

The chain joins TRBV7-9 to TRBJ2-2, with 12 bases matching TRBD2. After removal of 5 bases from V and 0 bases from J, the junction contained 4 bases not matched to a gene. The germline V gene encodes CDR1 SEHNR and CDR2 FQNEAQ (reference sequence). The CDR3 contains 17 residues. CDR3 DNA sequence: TGTGCCAGCAGCGTTCTAGCGGGGGGGGCGAACACCGGGGAGCTGTTTTTT. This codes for CASSVLAGGANTGELFF.

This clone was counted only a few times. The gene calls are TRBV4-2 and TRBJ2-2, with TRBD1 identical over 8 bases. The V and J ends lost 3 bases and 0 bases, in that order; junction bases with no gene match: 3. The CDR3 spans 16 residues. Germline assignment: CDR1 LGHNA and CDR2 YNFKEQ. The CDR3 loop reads CASSQEQGANTGELFF. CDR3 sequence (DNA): TGTGCCAGCAGCCAGGAACAGGGGGCGAACACCGGGGAGCTGTTTTTT.

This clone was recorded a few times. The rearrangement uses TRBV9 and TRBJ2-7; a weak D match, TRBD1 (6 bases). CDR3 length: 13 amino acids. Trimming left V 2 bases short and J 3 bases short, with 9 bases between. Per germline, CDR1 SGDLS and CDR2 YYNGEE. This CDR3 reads CASSVGQNYEQYF. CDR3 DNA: TGTGCCAGCAGCGTCGGACAGAACTACGAGCAGTACTTC.

CDR3 sequence: CASSLPRQGASETQYF. CDR3 bases: TGTGCCAGCAGCTTGCCAAGACAGGGGGCGTCAGAGACCCAGTACTTC. The chain combines TRBV7-8 with TRBJ2-5; 10 positions match TRBD1. Trimming removed 3 bases from V and 4 bases from J; junction bases left unmatched: 8. This CDR3 is built from 16 residues. Germline CDR1 is SGHVS and CDR2 is FQNEAQ.

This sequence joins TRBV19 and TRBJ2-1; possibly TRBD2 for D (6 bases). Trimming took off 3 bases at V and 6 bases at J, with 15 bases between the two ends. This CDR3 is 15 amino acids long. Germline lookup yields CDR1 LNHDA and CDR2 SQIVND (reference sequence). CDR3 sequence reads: CASSILGPGLNEQFF. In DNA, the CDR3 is TGTGCCAGTAGTATTTTAGGGCCGGGACTCAATGAGCAGTTCTTC. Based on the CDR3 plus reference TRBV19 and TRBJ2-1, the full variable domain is DGGITQSPKYLFRKEGQNVTLSCEQNLNHDAMYWYRQDPGQGLRLIYYSQIVNDFQKGDIAEGYSVSREKKESFPLTVTSAQKNPTAFYLCASSILGPGLNEQFFGPGTRLTVL.

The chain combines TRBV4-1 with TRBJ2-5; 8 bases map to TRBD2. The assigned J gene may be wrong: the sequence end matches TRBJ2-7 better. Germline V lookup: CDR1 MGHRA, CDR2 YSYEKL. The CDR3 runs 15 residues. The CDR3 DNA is TGCGCCAGCAGCCAAGATCGGGGGGGGCTCTACGAGCAGTACTTC. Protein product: CASSQDRGGLYEQYF.

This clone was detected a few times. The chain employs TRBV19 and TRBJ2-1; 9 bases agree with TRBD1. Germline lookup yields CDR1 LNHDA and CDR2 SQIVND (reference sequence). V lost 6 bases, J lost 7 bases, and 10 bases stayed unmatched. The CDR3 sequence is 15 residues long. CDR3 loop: CASSPTGTGWNEQFF. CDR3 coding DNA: TGTGCCAGTAGCCCGACCGGGACAGGGTGGAATGAGCAGTTCTTC.

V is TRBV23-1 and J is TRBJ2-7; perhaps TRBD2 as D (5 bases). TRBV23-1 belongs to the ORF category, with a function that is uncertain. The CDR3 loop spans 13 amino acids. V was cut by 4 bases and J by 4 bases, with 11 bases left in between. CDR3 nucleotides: TGCGCCAGCAGTCGCAGGAGAGGGTACGAGCAGTACTTC. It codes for CASSRRRGYEQYF.

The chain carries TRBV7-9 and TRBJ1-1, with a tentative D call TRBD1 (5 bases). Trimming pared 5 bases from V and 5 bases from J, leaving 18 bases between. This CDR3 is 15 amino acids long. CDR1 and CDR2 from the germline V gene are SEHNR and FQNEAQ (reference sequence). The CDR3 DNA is TGTGCCAGCAGCCCCACGGCGCGGGGGGGGACTGAAGCTTTCTTT. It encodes CASSPTARGGTEAFF.